Shown below are 20 T cell receptor beta chains from a single sample sequenced in a study of cytomegalovirus exposure and HLA in healthy donors. PCR employed 60 Vbeta and 13 Jbeta primers. Generated by immunoSEQ multiplex PCR, the TCRdb table keeps only in-frame clones and is missing some. Among approximately 160,000 clones, roughly 82% were seen once, and the ten largest hold approximately 1.4%. Sample: PBMCs. The receptor source for this set is a girl between 10 and 17 years old in good health and CMV-seropositive.

The chain employs TRBV5-1 and TRBJ2-5; tentatively, D is TRBD2 (7 bases). The CDR3 extends over 14 amino acids. From germline, CDR1 is SGHRS and CDR2 YFSETQ. Trimming took 0 bases from V and 4 from J, leaving 10 bases between them. This chain's CDR3 is CASSLEGGAETQYF. CDR3 nucleotides: TGCGCCAGCAGCTTGGAGGGGGGGGCAGAGACCCAGTACTTC.

This sequence joins TRBV10-1 and TRBJ2-7; D remains unclear. V shed 3 bases and J shed 5 bases, with 8 bases lying between them. Germline CDR1 reads WNHNN; CDR2 reads SYGVQD (reference sequence). This CDR3 has 12 residues. The CDR3 loop reads CASSDSRDEQYF. The CDR3 DNA sequence: TGCGCCAGCAGTGACAGCCGGGACGAGCAGTACTTC.

The CDR3 loop is CASSLGSSVEGNQPQHF. CDR3 DNA: TGCGCCAGCAGCTTGGGTTCTTCGGTCGAGGGCAATCAGCCCCAGCATTTT. This sequence joins TRBV5-1 and TRBJ1-5, with D unresolved. The V gene lost 0 bases and the J gene lost 2 bases, with 15 bases spanning the gap. The CDR3 consists of 17 residues. In germline, CDR1 is SGHRS, CDR2 YFSETQ.

This clone turned up a few times. The rearrangement joins TRBV5-1 to TRBJ1-4; D remains unclear. Germline-derived CDR1 and CDR2 are SGHRS and YFSETQ. Trimming took off 0 bases at V and 8 bases at J, with 11 bases between the two ends. CDR3 length: 14 amino acids. CDR3 nucleotide sequence: TGCGCCAGCAGCTTGGGGTCGCGATTAGAAAAACTGTTTTTT. This gives the protein CASSLGSRLEKLFF. Full variable domain (rest looked up from reference TRBV5-1 and TRBJ1-4): KAGVTQTPRYLIKTRGQQVTLSCSPISGHRSVSWYQQTPGQGLQFLFEYFSETQRNKGNFPGRFSGRQFSNSRSEMNVSTLELGDSALYLCASSLGSRLEKLFFGSGTQLSVL.

V gene TRBV29-1 combines with J gene TRBJ1-1; D remains ambiguous. The CDR3 spans 13 residues. In germline, CDR1 is SQVTM, CDR2 ANQGSEA. V lost 4 bases to trimming and J lost 5 bases, with 14 bases between them. CDR3 residues: CSVGRGDRTEAFF. DNA for the CDR3: TGCAGCGTTGGGCGCGGGGATAGGACTGAAGCTTTCTTT.

The chain couples TRBV5-6 to TRBJ1-4, with 8 bases identical to TRBD1. Unmatched junction bases numbered 9, after V lost 4 bases and J lost 7 bases. Germline V gene sequence: CDR1 SGHDT, CDR2 YYEEEE. This CDR3 region has 15 residues. CDR3 residues: CASSPPDRGIEKLFF. CDR3 nucleotide sequence: TGTGCCAGCAGCCCCCCCGACAGGGGTATTGAAAAACTGTTTTTT. Filled out from reference TRBV5-6 and TRBJ1-4, the complete variable domain reads DAGVTQSPTHLIKTRGQQVTLRCSPKSGHDTVSWYQQALGQGPQFIFQYYEEEERQRGNFPDRFSGHQFPNYSSELNVNALLLGDSALYLCASSPPDRGIEKLFFGSGTQLSVL.

In this sample, this clone turned up a few times. The gene calls are TRBV28 and TRBJ2-7; D gene uncertain. CDR1 MDHEN and CDR2 SYDVKM come from the germline V gene. The V gene lost 2 bases and the J gene lost 4 bases, with 12 bases spanning the gap. The CDR3 is made up of 14 amino acids. The CDR3 is CASSLITGVYEQYF. CDR3 nucleotides: TGTGCCAGCAGTTTAATTACTGGTGTGTACGAGCAGTACTTC.

This chain uses TRBV7-6 with TRBJ1-1; 12 bases map to TRBD1. Losses at the gene ends were 5 bases for V and 5 bases for J; bases not matched to a gene: 9. CDR1 and CDR2 from the germline V gene are SGHVS and FNYEAQ. The CDR3 length is 16 residues. The CDR3 coding sequence is TGTGCCAGCAGCAACCCGGGACAGGGGGCTTGGACTGAAGCTTTCTTT. Its protein is CASSNPGQGAWTEAFF. The full variable domain, with the rest looked up from reference TRBV7-6 and TRBJ1-1, is GAGVSQSPRYKVTKRGQDVALRCDPISGHVSLYWYRQALGQGPEFLTYFNYEAQQDKSGLPNDRFSAERPEGSISTLTIQRTEQRDSAMYRCASSNPGQGAWTEAFFGQGTRLTVV.

The chain combines TRBV2 with TRBJ1-4, with 9 bases identical to TRBD1. The CDR3 contains 13 residues. Trimming cost V 10 bases and J 7 bases; bases outside gene matches: 7. CDR1 and CDR2 (germline): SNHLY, FYNNEI. The CDR3 DNA follows: TGTGCCACCACAGGGGGCGAGGGTGAAAAACTGTTTTTT. Its protein is CATTGGEGEKLFF.

The rearrangement joins TRBV7-3 to TRBJ2-2; D gene uncertain. The V gene lost 1 base and the J gene lost 6 bases, with 9 bases spanning the gap. CDR3 length equals 14 residues. Germline values: CDR1 SGHTA, CDR2 FQGTGA. This chain's CDR3 is CASSLNPVAGELFF. Written as DNA, the CDR3 is TGTGCCAGCAGCTTAAACCCCGTAGCCGGGGAGCTGTTTTTT.

J is TRBJ1-5 and V is TRBV10-3; D perhaps matches TRBD1 (6 bases). Trimming took 8 bases from V and 2 from J, leaving 16 bases between them. Germline V lookup: CDR1 ENHRY, CDR2 SYGVKD. The length of the CDR3 is 15 residues. The CDR3 protein is CAIGTRGDGNQPQHF. In DNA, the CDR3 is TGTGCCATCGGGACAAGGGGCGACGGCAATCAGCCCCAGCATTTT.

The sample holds a few counts of this clone. The chain carries TRBV5-1 and TRBJ1-1; tentatively, D is TRBD1 (6 bases). CDR1 and CDR2 from the germline V gene are SGHRS and YFSETQ. V shed 2 bases and J shed 0 bases, with 11 bases lying between them. The CDR3 consists of 15 residues. The CDR3: CASSLEGVMNTEAFF. CDR3 DNA: TGCGCCAGCAGCTTAGAGGGGGTCATGAACACTGAAGCTTTCTTT.

This rearrangement joins TRBV10-2 to TRBJ2-2; D call uncertain. The CDR3 has 14 residues. Trimming stripped 5 bases from V and 3 bases from J, with 10 bases between. Germline V gives CDR1 WSHSY, CDR2 SAAADI. The CDR3 here is CASSFGAYTGELFF. CDR3 DNA sequence: TGCGCCAGCAGTTTCGGTGCTTACACCGGGGAGCTGTTTTTT.

The gene calls are TRBV9 and TRBJ2-1; 8 bases fit TRBD2. Germline assignment: CDR1 SGDLS and CDR2 YYNGEE. This CDR3 has 15 residues. Unmatched junction bases numbered 9, after V lost 4 bases and J lost 6 bases. CDR3 loop: CASSPHTGGPNEQFF. CDR3 coding DNA: TGTGCCAGCAGCCCCCATACGGGGGGGCCCAATGAGCAGTTCTTC.

The chain links TRBV9 to TRBJ2-5; tentative D call: TRBD1 (5 bases). Matching the DNA end better, TRBJ2-7 makes the J call doubtful. Germline CDR1 SGDLS, CDR2 YYNGEE. The CDR3 length is 13 residues. The CDR3 spells CASSVGQYYEQYF. In DNA, the CDR3 is TGTGCCAGCAGCGTAGGACAGTACTACGAGCAGTACTTC.

This clone was observed a handful of times. The CDR3 DNA sequence: TGTGCCAGCAGTGTGGCAGCGGTTCTCAATGAGCAGTTCTTC. This codes for CASSVAAVLNEQFF. The V and J genes are TRBV2 and TRBJ2-1; D possibly corresponds to TRBD2 (5 bases). Deletions cut 4 bases from V and 6 bases from J, with 13 bases between. Germline CDR1 is SNHLY and CDR2 is FYNNEI. The CDR3 totals 14 residues.

J is TRBJ2-7 and V is TRBV27; the match to TRBD2 covers 8 bases. The CDR3 spans 15 residues. J was trimmed by 3 bases and V by 0 bases; bases with no gene match: 4. From germline, CDR1 is MNHEY and CDR2 SMNVEV (reference sequence). The CDR3 bases are TGTGCCAGCAGTTTATCTAGCGGGACTATCTACGAGCAGTACTTC. Its translation: CASSLSSGTIYEQYF.

The genes are TRBV10-1 and TRBJ2-3; 10 bases map to TRBD2. The CDR3 has 14 residues. Looked up from germline, CDR1 is WNHNN and CDR2 is SYGVQD (reference sequence). V dropped 1 base and J dropped 9; count of bases not matched to a gene: 4. The CDR3 reads CASSEWLAGDTQYF. The CDR3, as DNA: TGCGCCAGCAGTGAGTGGCTAGCGGGAGACACGCAGTATTTT.

This clone was observed once. This chain uses TRBV7-9 with TRBJ1-1; 12 positions match TRBD1. There are 17 residues in the CDR3. The germline gives CDR1 SEHNR, CDR2 FQNEAQ (reference sequence). Trimming at V came to 2 bases and at J to 3 bases, leaving 7 bases not matched to a gene. The CDR3 region has the DNA TGTGCCAGCAGCTTAAAGGGACAGGGGGCGCGGGACACTGAAGCTTTCTTT. Translating gives CASSLKGQGARDTEAFF.

The rearrangement joins TRBV29-1 to TRBJ2-3; TRBD2 matches 8 bases. Germline CDR1 and CDR2: SQVTM and ANQGSEA. The length of the CDR3 is 12 residues. Germline trimming cut 6 bases from V and 8 bases from J; bases unmatched to any gene: 7. Written as DNA, the CDR3 is TGCAGCGTAGGACTAGCCGGTCGTACGCAGTATTTT. Its protein is CSVGLAGRTQYF.